The clone carrying this T cell receptor beta chain has only a few counts. The data originate from a study of T-cell reconstitution after alpha-beta-depleted transplantation in children. Unique molecular identifiers were incorporated when the TCRbeta library was constructed. TCRdb passed the PCR reads through MiXCR, listing each CDR3 protein once. The repertoire has a few hundred thousand distinct CDR3 sequences, 12% of them found once; the top ten carry about 6%. V gave up 1 base and J gave up 6 bases; unmatched junction bases: 2. In germline, CDR1 is SEHNR, CDR2 FQNEAQ (reference sequence). This CDR3 has 13 amino acids.

The chain uses TRBV7-9 and TRBJ1-2, with 7 nucleotides matching TRBD1. The sequence came from a human donor who donated a stem cell graft to a child with combined immunodeficiency. The input for sequencing was PBMCs from the stem cell graft donor, taken from the stem cell graft. CDR3 amino acids: CASSLEGAHGYTF. The CDR3 nucleotides are TGTGCCAGCAGCTTAGAGGGGGCGCATGGCTACACCTTC.